The T cell receptor (beta chain) under discussion was sequenced for a study of human T cells and chemical hapten exposure. Study-wide results and limits: TCRs at high frequency, those above 1 in 1000, did not change with DPC sensitization.

V was shortened by 6 bases and J by 8 bases, with 13 bases between the two germline ends. The CDR3 loop spans 12 amino acids. Germline CDR1 reads LGHDT; CDR2 reads YNNKEL (reference sequence). A single record per CDR3 protein comes from TCRdb applying MiXCR to the RACE reads. The sample shows 70,000 or so distinct CDR3 sequences, over 8.5% of them seen only once. This clonotype turned up a few times. Its cognate antigen is unknown. This sample's time point: patch test 3, about 24 weeks after DPC sensitization. Treatment denoted: therapeutic diphenylcyclopropenone sensitization with weekly scalp DPC. Venepuncture was done earlier than the placement of each patch test.

The sequences come from whole blood, collected in connection with sensitization to the hapten diphenylcyclopropenone (DPC). The chain employs TRBV3-1 and TRBJ1-2; possibly TRBD1 for D (5 bases). The sequence was obtained from a woman between 45 and 65 years old with alopecia areata. Some clones in this sample may be carry-over from other donors' samples. CDR3 protein: CASSTGTLGYTF. The CDR3, as DNA: TGTGCCAGCAGTACCGGGACCTTGGGCTACACCTTC.